This T cell receptor beta chain was documented in a study of patients and donors after allogeneic stem cell transplantation. There are a few counts of this clonotype. TCRdb fed the RT-PCR reads into MiXCR, producing one record per CDR3 protein. This sample has about 210,000 distinct CDR3 sequences; around 41% occur once, and the top ten carry approximately 10%. The V end lost 2 bases, the J end lost 4 bases, and 4 bases lay between the germline ends. Germline CDR1 and CDR2: SGDLS and YYNGEE. The CDR3 sequence is 11 residues long. This receptor was obtained from a human donor who was either an allogeneic HSCT recipient or a stem cell or donor lymphocyte infusion donor (not recorded which). It is not recorded whose cells these are; they may come from a transplant donor. This sequence joins TRBV9 and TRBJ2-7; D remains ambiguous. Sequenced input: blood, either unsorted or a sorted T cell fraction (not recorded which). In DNA, the CDR3 is TGTGCCAGCAGCGTGCTTTACGAGCAGTACTTC. This sequence encodes CASSVLYEQYF.